This TCR beta chain was sequenced during a study of blood T cells in healthy people across ages. In this sample, this clonotype turned up once. The sample providers were healthy Caucasian people from Russia, aged about 6 to 100. Using a J-beta primer mix together with a sample-barcoded 5' primer, a second PCR was run for roughly 7 to 11 cycles. TCRdb reprocessed the 5' RACE reads with MiXCR, giving one entry per CDR3 protein. The sample yields over 950,000 distinct CDR3 sequences, more than 30% seen once. The sequence derives from a man aged 18 to 30 in good health. The sequenced sample was blood.

The CDR3 protein is CASSPTTAYNEQFF. The CDR3 nucleotides are TGTGCCAGCAGCCCGACAACGGCATACAATGAGCAGTTCTTC. The chain combines TRBV7-3 with TRBJ2-1; no clear D gene. The V end lost 5 bases, the J end lost 4 bases, and 12 bases lay between the germline ends. Looked up from germline, CDR1 is SGHTA and CDR2 is FQGTGA. The CDR3 spans 14 residues. Drawing the rest from reference TRBV7-3 and TRBJ2-1, the complete variable domain is GAGVSQTPSNKVTEKGKYVELRCDPISGHTALYWYRQSLGQGPEFLIYFQGTGAADDSGLPNDRFFAVRPEGSVSTLKIQRTERGDSAVYLCASSPTTAYNEQFFGPGTRLTVL.